Following are 6 T cell receptor beta chains from one sample sequenced in a study of blood T cell repertoires in COVID-19. The data were produced by immunoSEQ multiplex PCR, yet TCRdb's version contains in-frame clones alone and is incomplete. The repertoire consists of some 260,000 clones, with roughly four fifths occurring once and the leading ten covering roughly 4%. Sequencing was done on a sample of PBMCs or T cells enriched from blood (not recorded which). Every receptor here comes from a man in his thirties or forties with acute COVID-19.

The CDR3 sequence: CASRTGTGGKAFF. The CDR3 DNA reads TGTGCCAGCAGAACCGGGACAGGGGGCAAAGCTTTCTTT. The V gene is TRBV6-4, the J gene TRBJ1-1, with TRBD1 identical over 12 bases. The length of the CDR3 is 13 residues. CDR1 is MRHNA and CDR2 is SNTAGT in the germline V gene. Losses at the gene ends were 6 bases for V and 9 bases for J; bases not matched to a gene: 5.

CDR3 loop: CASSGRFPTNEKLFF. The CDR3 coding sequence is TGTGCCAGCAGTGGGAGGTTCCCAACTAATGAAAAACTGTTTTTT. This chain joins TRBV28 and TRBJ1-4; D remains unclear. The CDR3 runs to 15 residues. CDR1 MDHEN and CDR2 SYDVKM come from the germline V gene. With 5 bases removed from V and 0 bases from J, the gap between germline ends came to 10 bases.

V is TRBV28 and J is TRBJ1-2, with 11 nucleotides matching TRBD1. Germline assignment: CDR1 MDHEN and CDR2 SYDVKM. V was clipped by 10 bases and J by 4 bases; unmatched bases: 5. The CDR3 has 13 amino acids. As DNA, the CDR3 is TGTGCCACAGGACAGGGGGCGATCTATGGCTACACCTTC. Translating it yields CATGQGAIYGYTF.

The V call is TRBV4-1, the J call TRBJ1-3; the D gene is possibly TRBD1 (6 bases). CDR3 length equals 16 residues. The germline V and J ends were trimmed by 1 base and 7 bases, with 17 bases remaining between them. Looked up from germline, CDR1 is MGHRA and CDR2 is YSYEKL. The CDR3 sequence is CASSQVRGRGINTIYF. DNA for the CDR3: TGCGCCAGCAGCCAAGTGAGGGGTAGGGGGATCAACACCATATATTTT.

The chain links TRBV9 to TRBJ2-2; D might be TRBD2 (6 bases). In germline, CDR1 is SGDLS, CDR2 YYNGEE. The length of the CDR3 is 15 residues. The V end lost 0 bases, the J end lost 0 bases, and 6 bases lay between the germline ends. The CDR3 nucleotides read TGTGCCAGCAGCGTAGCTAGCGCGAACACCGGGGAGCTGTTTTTT. Residues: CASSVASANTGELFF. The full variable domain, rest sourced from reference TRBV9 and TRBJ2-2, is DSGVTQTPKHLITATGQRVTLRCSPRSGDLSVYWYQQSLDQGLQFLIQYYNGEERAKGNILERFSAQQFPDLHSELNLSSLELGDSALYFCASSVASANTGELFFGEGSRLTVL.

This chain uses TRBV7-2 with TRBJ1-4; 7 bases align to TRBD1. The junction had 7 bases not matched to a gene; V was cut back by 4 bases and J by 8 bases. Looked up from germline, CDR1 is SGHTA and CDR2 is FQGNSA. This CDR3 comprises 14 residues. CDR3 loop: CASSSQPGQEKLFF. The CDR3 DNA sequence: TGTGCCAGCAGCTCGCAACCGGGACAGGAAAAACTGTTTTTT.